This T cell receptor (beta chain) was recovered during a study of Ad26.COV2.S vaccination and SARS-CoV-2 variants. General observations from the study: People who got the vaccine had more spike-specific TCR breadth than people who got placebo.

This sample's treatment: some 19 received Ad26.COV2.S at low or high dose, single or two shots; roughly 5 received placebo; per-sample allocation not given. Sampling occurred on day 63 after the first vaccine or placebo injection. As to this clone: Its antigen remains unidentified.

Repertoires were generated with immunoSEQ multiplex PCR, while TCRdb's copy carries only in-frame clones and drops some. The sample holds hundreds of thousands of clones, around 90% seen once. V lost 6 bases and J lost 7, with 19 bases in between. This CDR3 region has 15 residues. CDR1 is KGHSH, CDR2 LQKENI, per germline. The chain couples TRBV18 to TRBJ1-5, with D possibly being TRBD1 (6 bases). This clonotype was obtained from a person between 18 and 65 years old who received the Ad26.COV2.S COVID-19 vaccine or a placebo. Sequences were derived from peripheral blood, sampled in a trial of Ad26.COV2.S vaccine versus placebo. The CDR3 spells CASSPSQGRGQPQHF. DNA for the CDR3: TGTGCCAGCTCGCCGAGCCAGGGGCGCGGACAGCCCCAGCATTTT.